Below, one T cell receptor (beta chain) is given with its context. The sample is drawn from a study of cytomegalovirus exposure and HLA in healthy donors. Primers: 60 Vbeta forward and 13 Jbeta reverse. Method: immunoSEQ multiplex PCR; TCRdb's copy keeps in-frame clones and lacks some. In the table there are roughly 150,000 clones, 76% of which are singletons. CDR3 length equals 12 residues. Between the trimmed V and J ends, which lost 6 bases and 5 bases, there was a span of 10 bases. Germline loops: CDR1 MDHEN, CDR2 SYDVKM. The rearrangement links TRBV28 to TRBJ1-2; unclear D gene. The source material was PBMCs. The receptor's source is a woman in her forties in good health and CMV-seronegative. The CDR3 nucleotides read TGTGCCAGCAGACTACACGGATATGGCTACACCTTC. Its protein is CASRLHGYGYTF.